The present entry profiles one T cell receptor (beta chain) with its context. This sample is part of a study of blood T cell repertoires in COVID-19. Overall study context: Sources were T cells, B-cell-depleted T cells, or PBMCs; the material itself was cDNA or gDNA.

TCRdb keeps only in-frame clones here, not all; method: immunoSEQ multiplex PCR. This sample has over 250,000 clones; about 73% occur once, and the top ten carry 2.5% to 4%. This receptor was obtained from a woman older than 75 with acute or convalescent COVID-19. Sequenced input: peripheral blood.

The CDR3 DNA is TGTGCCATCAGTGAGTCGACCGGGACAGGGTTATCTCAGCCCCAGCATTTT. Its protein product is CAISESTGTGLSQPQHF. The chain joins TRBV10-3 to TRBJ1-5, with TRBD1 matching over 9 bases. The CDR3 extends over 17 amino acids. From germline, CDR1 is ENHRY and CDR2 SYGVKD. J gave up 6 bases and V 0 bases, and 9 bases lay outside the gene matches.